These 6 T cell receptor beta chains came from one sample sequenced in a study of shared clonotypes between healthy human individuals (dated by TCRdb to the early 2020s). The method behind the library was the immunoSEQ multiplex PCR assay. TCRdb obtained this table from immuneACCESS and retained in-frame rearrangements with V and J assigned. These tables miss some clones; where compared with another copy, unresolved V genes account for less than half of the shortfall, and the remainder is unexplained. The sample data list 1,100,000 or so clones, and approximately 80% of these were observed just once. The ten largest clones capture approximately 0.5% of the sample. The material sequenced was memory CD4+ T cells from PBMCs. Sample cell subset or site, as interpreted from the label and publication: CD45RA-negative fraction. The receptors were sampled from a man younger than 30 in good health. Some clones in this sample may be carry-over from other donors' samples.

The gene calls are TRBV21-1 and TRBJ1-3; the D call of TRBD1 is as the table states it, not checked on the DNA. TRBV21-1 is a recognized pseudogene. The CDR3 contains 15 residues. The CDR3 region is CASSNGREDGNTIYF. CDR3 nucleotides: TGTGCCAGCAGCAATGGCAGGGAAGATGGAAACACCATATATTTT.

A single count supports this clone. This chain connects TRBV5-6 to TRBJ1-4; TRBD1 aligns across 12 bases. The CDR3 sequence is 18 residues long. V shed 0 bases and J 4 bases; nucleotides not matched to a gene: 7. CDR1 and CDR2 from the germline V gene are SGHDT and YYEEEE. The CDR3 region has the DNA TGTGCCAGCAGCTTGGCGGGACAGGGGGCGCGAGGTAATGAAAAACTGTTTTTT. Translated, it gives CASSLAGQGARGNEKLFF.

This chain links TRBV7-6 with TRBJ2-1, with D maybe TRBD2 (5 bases). Germline lookup yields CDR1 SGHVS and CDR2 FNYEAQ. The CDR3 length is 13 residues. Trimming shortened V by 5 bases and J by 5 bases, and 10 bases separated the two germline ends. DNA of the CDR3: TGTGCCAGCAGCCCCCGGACTGACAATGAGCAGTTCTTC. It codes for CASSPRTDNEQFF.

The V call is TRBV6-5, the J call TRBJ2-5, with 7 bases aligning to TRBD2. In germline, CDR1 is MNHEY, CDR2 SVGAGI. The CDR3 is made up of 15 amino acids. Trimming took 4 bases from V and 5 from J; bases not matched to a gene: 10. This chain's CDR3 is CASSSILGGRETQYF. DNA for the CDR3: TGTGCCAGCAGTTCCATTCTGGGGGGGAGGGAGACCCAGTACTTC.

This sequence joins TRBV29-1 and TRBJ2-1; maybe TRBD2 (5 bases). V shed 5 bases and J shed 7 bases, with 12 bases lying between them. The CDR3 is 12 amino acids. Per germline, CDR1 SQVTM and CDR2 ANQGSEA. CDR3 DNA sequence: TGCAGCGTTCAACGCAGCGGAAATGAGCAGTTCTTC. Translating it yields CSVQRSGNEQFF.

This chain links TRBV7-9 with TRBJ1-1, with D maybe TRBD1 (5 bases). The length of the CDR3 is 14 residues. V lost 0 bases to trimming and J lost 5 bases, with 10 bases between them. Germline assignment: CDR1 SEHNR and CDR2 FQNEAQ (reference sequence). The CDR3 DNA sequence: TGTGCCAGCAGCTTAGCTGGGCGGGGGACTGAAGCTTTCTTT. Its protein is CASSLAGRGTEAFF.